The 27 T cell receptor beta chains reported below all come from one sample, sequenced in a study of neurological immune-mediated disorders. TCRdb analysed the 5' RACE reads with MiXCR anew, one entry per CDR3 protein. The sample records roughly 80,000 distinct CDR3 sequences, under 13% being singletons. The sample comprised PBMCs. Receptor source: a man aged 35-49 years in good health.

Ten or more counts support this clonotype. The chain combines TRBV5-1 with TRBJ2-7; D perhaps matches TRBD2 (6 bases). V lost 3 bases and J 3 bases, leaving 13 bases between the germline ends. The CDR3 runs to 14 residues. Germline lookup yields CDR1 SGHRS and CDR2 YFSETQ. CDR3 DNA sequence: TGCGCCAGCAGCTCAACTAGCACGAGCTACGAGCAGTACTTC. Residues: CASSSTSTSYEQYF. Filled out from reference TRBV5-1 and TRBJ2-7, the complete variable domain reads KAGVTQTPRYLIKTRGQQVTLSCSPISGHRSVSWYQQTPGQGLQFLFEYFSETQRNKGNFPGRFSGRQFSNSRSEMNVSTLELGDSALYLCASSSTSTSYEQYFGPGTRLTVT.

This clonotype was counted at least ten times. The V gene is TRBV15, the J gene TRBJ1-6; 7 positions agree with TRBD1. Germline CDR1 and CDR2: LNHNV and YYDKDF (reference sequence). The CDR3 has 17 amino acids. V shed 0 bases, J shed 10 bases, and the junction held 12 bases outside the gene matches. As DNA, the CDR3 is TGTGCCACCAGCAGAGATGGGACAGCAGGACCCAACTCACCCCTCCACTTT. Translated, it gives CATSRDGTAGPNSPLHF.

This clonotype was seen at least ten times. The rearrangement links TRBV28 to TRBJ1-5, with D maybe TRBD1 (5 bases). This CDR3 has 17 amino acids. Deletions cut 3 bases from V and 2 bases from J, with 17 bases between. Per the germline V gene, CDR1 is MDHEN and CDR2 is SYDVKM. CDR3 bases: TGTGCCAGCAGTTTTCGTGGGAGGGGATGGGGCAATCAGCCCCAGCATTTT. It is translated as CASSFRGRGWGNQPQHF.

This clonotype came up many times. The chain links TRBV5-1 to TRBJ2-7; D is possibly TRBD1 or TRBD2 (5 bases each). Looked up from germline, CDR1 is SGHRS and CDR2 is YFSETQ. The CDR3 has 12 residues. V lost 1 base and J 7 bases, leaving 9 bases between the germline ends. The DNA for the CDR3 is TGCGCCAGCAGCTTGATTGGGGGTGAGCAGTACTTC. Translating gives CASSLIGGEQYF.

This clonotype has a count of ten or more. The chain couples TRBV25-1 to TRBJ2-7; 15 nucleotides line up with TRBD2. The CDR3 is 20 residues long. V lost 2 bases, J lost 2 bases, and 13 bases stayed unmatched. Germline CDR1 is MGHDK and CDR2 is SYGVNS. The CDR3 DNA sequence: TGTGCCAGCAGTGAAGGGGGCCTCCCGGGACTAGCGGGAGGTGCCTACGAGCAGTACTTC. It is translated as CASSEGGLPGLAGGAYEQYF.

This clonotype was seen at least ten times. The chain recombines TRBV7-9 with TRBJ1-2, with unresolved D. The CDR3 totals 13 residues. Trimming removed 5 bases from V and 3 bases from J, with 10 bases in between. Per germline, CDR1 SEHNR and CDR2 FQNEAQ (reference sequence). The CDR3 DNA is TGTGCCAGCAGCCCCCGTGGGGACTATGGCTACACCTTC. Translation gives CASSPRGDYGYTF.

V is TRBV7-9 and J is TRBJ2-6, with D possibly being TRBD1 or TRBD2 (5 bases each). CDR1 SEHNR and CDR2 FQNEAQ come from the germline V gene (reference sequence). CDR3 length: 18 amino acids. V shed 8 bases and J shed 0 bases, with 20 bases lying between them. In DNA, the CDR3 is TGTGCCAGCCGACTCTCGGGGACGAGCTTCTCTGGGGCCAACGTCCTGACTTTC. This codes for CASRLSGTSFSGANVLTF.

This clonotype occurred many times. CDR3 protein: CASSQSFTANYGYTF. CDR3 DNA: TGTGCCAGCAGCCAATCATTCACAGCCAACTATGGCTACACCTTC. This rearrangement joins TRBV3-1 to TRBJ1-2, with no clear D. This CDR3 has 15 amino acids. CDR1 and CDR2 from the germline V gene are LGHDT and YNNKEL (reference sequence). Trimming left V 2 bases short and J 2 bases short, with 12 bases between.

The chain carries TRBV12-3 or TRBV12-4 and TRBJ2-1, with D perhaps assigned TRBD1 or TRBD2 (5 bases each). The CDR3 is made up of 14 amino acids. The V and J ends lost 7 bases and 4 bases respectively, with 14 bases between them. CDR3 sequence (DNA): TGTGCCAGCACTCTCCCGGGGCGGTACAATGAGCAGTTCTTC. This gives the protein CASTLPGRYNEQFF.

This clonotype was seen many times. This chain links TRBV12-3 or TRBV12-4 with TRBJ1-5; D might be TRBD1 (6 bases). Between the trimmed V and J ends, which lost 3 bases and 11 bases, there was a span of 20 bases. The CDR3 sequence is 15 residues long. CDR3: CASSFGAQGTRSQHF. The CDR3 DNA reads TGTGCCAGCAGTTTCGGGGCACAGGGCACTAGGTCCCAGCATTTT.

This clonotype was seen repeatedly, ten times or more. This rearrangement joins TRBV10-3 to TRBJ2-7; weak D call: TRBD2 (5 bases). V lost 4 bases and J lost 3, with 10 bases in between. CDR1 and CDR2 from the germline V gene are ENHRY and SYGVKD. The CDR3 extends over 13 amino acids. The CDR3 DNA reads TGTGCCATCAGTGTGAATGAGGGCTACGAGCAGTACTTC. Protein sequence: CAISVNEGYEQYF.

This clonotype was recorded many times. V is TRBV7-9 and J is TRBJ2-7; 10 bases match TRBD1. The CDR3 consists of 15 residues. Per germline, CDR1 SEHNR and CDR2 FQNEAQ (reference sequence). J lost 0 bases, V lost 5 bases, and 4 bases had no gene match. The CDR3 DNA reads TGTGCCAGCAGCCAGGGACAGGGGCGCTCCTACGAGCAGTACTTC. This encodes CASSQGQGRSYEQYF.

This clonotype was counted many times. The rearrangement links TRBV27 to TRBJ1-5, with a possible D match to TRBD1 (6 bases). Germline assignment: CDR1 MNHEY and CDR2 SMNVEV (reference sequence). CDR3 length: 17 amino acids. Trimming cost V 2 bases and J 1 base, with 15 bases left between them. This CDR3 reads CASSLIPFTGSNQPQHF. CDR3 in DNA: TGTGCCAGCAGTTTAATCCCTTTTACAGGGAGCAATCAGCCCCAGCATTTT.

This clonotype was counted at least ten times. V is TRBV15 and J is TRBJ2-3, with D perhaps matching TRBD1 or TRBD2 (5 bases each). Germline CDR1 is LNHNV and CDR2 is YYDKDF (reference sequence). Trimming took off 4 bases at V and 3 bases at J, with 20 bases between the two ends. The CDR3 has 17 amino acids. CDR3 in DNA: TGTGCCACCAGCAAACCAGACCCGGGACGGCGGACAGATACGCAGTATTTT. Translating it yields CATSKPDPGRRTDTQYF. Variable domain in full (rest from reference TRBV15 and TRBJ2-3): DAMVIQNPRYQVTQFGKPVTLSCSQTLNHNVMYWYQQKSSQAPKLLFHYYDKDFNNEADTPDNFQSRRPNTSFCFLDIRSPGLGDTAMYLCATSKPDPGRRTDTQYFGPGTRLTVL.

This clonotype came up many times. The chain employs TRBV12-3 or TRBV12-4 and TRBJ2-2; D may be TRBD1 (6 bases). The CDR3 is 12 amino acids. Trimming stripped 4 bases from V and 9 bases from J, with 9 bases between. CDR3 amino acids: CASSWGQWELFF. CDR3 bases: TGTGCCAGCAGTTGGGGGCAGTGGGAGCTGTTTTTT.

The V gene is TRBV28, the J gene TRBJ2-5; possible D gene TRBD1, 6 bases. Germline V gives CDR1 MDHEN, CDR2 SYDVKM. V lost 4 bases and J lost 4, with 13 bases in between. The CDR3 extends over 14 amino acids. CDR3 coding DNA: TGTGCCAGCAGTTCGCTCAGGGGCGTAGAGACCCAGTACTTC. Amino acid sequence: CASSSLRGVETQYF.

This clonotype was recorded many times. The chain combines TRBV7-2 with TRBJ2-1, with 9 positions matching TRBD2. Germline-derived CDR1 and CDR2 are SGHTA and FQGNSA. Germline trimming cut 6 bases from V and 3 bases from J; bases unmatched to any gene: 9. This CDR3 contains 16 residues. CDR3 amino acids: CASRSERGEIYNEQFF. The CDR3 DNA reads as TGTGCCAGCAGATCCGAGCGGGGGGAGATCTACAATGAGCAGTTCTTC.

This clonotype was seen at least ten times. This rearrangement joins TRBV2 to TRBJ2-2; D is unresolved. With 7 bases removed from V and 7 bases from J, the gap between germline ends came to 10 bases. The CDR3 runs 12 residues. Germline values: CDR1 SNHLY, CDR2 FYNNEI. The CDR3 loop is CASTVDVGELFF. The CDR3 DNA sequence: TGTGCCAGCACCGTGGATGTCGGGGAGCTGTTTTTT.

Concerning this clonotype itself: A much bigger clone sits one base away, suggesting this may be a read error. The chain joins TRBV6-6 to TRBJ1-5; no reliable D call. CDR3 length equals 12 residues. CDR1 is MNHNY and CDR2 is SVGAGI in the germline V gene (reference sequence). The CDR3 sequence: CTSTLKGQPQHF. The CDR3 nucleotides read TGTACCAGCACTCTAAAGGGTCAGCCCCAGCATTTT.

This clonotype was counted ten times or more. CDR3 DNA sequence: TGCGCCAGCAAACCGGGACAGGGTGGGGATGAGCAGTTCTTC. This translates into CASKPGQGGDEQFF. This chain connects TRBV5-1 to TRBJ2-1, with 9 bases fitting TRBD1. Germline CDR1 reads SGHRS; CDR2 reads YFSETQ. The ends lost 6 bases at V and 8 bases at J; junction bases unmatched: 9. This CDR3 has 14 amino acids.

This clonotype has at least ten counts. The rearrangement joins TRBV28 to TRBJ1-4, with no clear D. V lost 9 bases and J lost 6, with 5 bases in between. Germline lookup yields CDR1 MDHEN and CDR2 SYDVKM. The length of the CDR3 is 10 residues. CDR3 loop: CASSDEKLFF. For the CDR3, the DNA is TGTGCCAGTTCGGATGAAAAACTGTTTTTT.

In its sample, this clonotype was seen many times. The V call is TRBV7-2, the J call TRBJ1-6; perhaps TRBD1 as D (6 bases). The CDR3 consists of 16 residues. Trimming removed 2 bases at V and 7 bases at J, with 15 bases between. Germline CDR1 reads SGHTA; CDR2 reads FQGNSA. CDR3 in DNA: TGTGCCAGCAGCTTATATCGGACAGCGGTAAATTCACCCCTCCACTTT. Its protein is CASSLYRTAVNSPLHF.

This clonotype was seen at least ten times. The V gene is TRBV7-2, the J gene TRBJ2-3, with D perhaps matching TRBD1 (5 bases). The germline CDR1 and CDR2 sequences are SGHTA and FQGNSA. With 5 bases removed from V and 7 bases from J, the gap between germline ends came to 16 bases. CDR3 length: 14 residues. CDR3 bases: TGTGCCAGCAGCCCAGACAGAAGTAGTAATACGCAGTATTTT. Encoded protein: CASSPDRSSNTQYF.

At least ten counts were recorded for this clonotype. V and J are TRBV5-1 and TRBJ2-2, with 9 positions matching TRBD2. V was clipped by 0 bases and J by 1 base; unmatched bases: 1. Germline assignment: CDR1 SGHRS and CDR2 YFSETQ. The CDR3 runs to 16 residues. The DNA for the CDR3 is TGCGCCAGCAGCTTGGCACTAGCGGGGAACACCGGGGAGCTGTTTTTT. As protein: CASSLALAGNTGELFF.

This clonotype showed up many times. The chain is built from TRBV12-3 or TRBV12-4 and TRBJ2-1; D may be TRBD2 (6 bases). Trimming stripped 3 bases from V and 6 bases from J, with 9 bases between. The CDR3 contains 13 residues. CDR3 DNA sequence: TGTGCCAGCAGTTTGACTAGTGGCAATGAGCAGTTCTTC. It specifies CASSLTSGNEQFF.

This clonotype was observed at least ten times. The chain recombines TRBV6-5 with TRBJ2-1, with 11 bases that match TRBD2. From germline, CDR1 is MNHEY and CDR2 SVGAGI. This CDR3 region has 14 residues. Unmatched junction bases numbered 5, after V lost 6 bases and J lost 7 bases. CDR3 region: CASSLAGGYNEQFF. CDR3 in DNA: TGTGCCAGCAGCCTAGCGGGAGGCTATAATGAGCAGTTCTTC.

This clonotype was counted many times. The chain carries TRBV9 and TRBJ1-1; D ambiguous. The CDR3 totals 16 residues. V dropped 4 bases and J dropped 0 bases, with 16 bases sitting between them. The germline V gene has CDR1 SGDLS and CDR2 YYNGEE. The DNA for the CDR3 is TGTGCCAGCAGCCCCCATCCGACGAGCCTGAACACTGAAGCTTTCTTT. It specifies CASSPHPTSLNTEAFF.